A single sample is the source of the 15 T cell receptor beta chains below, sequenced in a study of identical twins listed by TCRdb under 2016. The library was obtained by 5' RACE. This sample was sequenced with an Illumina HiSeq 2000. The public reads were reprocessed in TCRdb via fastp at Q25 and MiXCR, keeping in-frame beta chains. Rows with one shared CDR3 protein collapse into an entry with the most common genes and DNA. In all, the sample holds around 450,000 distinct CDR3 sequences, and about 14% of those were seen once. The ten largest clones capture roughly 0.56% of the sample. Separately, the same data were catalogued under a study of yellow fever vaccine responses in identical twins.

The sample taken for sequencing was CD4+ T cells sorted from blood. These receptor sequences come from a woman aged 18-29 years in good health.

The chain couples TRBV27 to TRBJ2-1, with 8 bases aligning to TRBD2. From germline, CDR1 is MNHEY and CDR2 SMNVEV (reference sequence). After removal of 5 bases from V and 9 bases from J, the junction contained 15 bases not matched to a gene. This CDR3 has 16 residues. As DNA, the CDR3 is TGTGCCAGCAGTCCCCCGCTAGAGCGGGGGTCGAGTGAGCAGTTCTTC. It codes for CASSPPLERGSSEQFF.

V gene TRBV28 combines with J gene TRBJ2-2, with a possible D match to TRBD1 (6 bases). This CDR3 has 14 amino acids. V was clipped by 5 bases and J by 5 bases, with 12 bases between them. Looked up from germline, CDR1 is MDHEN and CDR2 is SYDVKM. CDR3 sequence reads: CASSVQGTTGELFF. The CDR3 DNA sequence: TGTGCCAGCAGTGTACAGGGTACAACCGGGGAGCTGTTTTTT.

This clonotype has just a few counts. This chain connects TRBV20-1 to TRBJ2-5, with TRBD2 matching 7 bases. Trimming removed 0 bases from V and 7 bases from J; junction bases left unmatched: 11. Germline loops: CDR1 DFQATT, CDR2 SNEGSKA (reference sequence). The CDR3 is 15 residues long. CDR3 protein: CSARDRKLGGGTQYF. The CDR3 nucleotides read TGCAGTGCTAGAGATCGGAAGTTGGGGGGGGGGACCCAGTACTTC.

CDR3 in amino acids: CASSYSYRGQGTDTQYF. The CDR3 bases are TGTGCCAGCAGTTACTCGTATAGGGGGCAGGGCACAGATACGCAGTATTTT. The V and J genes are TRBV6-5 and TRBJ2-3; 7 bases fit TRBD1. The V gene end was trimmed by 0 bases and the J gene end by 1 base; junction bases not matched to a gene: 7. Germline lookup yields CDR1 MNHEY and CDR2 SVGAGI. CDR3 length equals 17 residues.

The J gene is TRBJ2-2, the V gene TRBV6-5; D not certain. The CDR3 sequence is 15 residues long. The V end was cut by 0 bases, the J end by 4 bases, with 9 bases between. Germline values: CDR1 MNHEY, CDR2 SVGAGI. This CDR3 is CASSYSSSATGELFF. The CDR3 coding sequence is TGTGCCAGCAGTTACTCGTCTAGTGCCACCGGGGAGCTGTTTTTT.

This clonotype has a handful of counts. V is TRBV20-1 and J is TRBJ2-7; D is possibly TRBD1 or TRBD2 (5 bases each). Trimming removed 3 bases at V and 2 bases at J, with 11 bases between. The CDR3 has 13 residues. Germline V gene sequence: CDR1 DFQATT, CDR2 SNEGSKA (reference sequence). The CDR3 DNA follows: TGCAGTGCTAGCCCGGGACGGCCCTACGAGCAGTACTTC. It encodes CSASPGRPYEQYF.

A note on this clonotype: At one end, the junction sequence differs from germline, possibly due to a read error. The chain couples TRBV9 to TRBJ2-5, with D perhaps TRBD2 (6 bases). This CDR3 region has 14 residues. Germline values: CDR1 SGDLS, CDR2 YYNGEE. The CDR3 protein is CASSVATGLGEVVF. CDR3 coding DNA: TGTGCCAGCAGCGTAGCTACGGGCCTCGGGGAGGTGGTCTTC.

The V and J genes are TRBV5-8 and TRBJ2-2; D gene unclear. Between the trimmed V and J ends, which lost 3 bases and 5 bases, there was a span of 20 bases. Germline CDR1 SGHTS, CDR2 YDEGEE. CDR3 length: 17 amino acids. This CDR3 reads CASSSGGRAWGTGELFF. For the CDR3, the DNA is TGTGCCAGCAGCTCTGGCGGCAGAGCCTGGGGAACCGGGGAGCTGTTTTTT.

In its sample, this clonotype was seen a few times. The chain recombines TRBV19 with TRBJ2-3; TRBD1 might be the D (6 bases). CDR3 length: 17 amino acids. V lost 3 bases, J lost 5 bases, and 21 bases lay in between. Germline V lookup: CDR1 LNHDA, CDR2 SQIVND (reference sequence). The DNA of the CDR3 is TGTGCCAGTAGTATGGCGTCGGGGACACTGGCTGGAGATACGCAGTATTTT. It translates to CASSMASGTLAGDTQYF. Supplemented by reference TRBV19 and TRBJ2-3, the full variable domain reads DGGITQSPKYLFRKEGQNVTLSCEQNLNHDAMYWYRQDPGQGLRLIYYSQIVNDFQKGDIAEGYSVSREKKESFPLTVTSAQKNPTAFYLCASSMASGTLAGDTQYFGPGTRLTVL.

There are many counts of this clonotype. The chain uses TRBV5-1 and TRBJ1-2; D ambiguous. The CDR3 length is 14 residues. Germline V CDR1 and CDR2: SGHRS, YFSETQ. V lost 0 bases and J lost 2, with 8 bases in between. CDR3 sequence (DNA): TGCGCCAGCAGCTTGGATGGCCGCAACTATGGCTACACCTTC. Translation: CASSLDGRNYGYTF.

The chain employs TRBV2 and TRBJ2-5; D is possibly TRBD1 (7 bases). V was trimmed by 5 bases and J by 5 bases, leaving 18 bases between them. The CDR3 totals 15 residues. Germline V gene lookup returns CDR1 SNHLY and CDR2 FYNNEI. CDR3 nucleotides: TGTGCCAGCAGTCCCCCGACAGGGAGCGGGGAGACCCAGTACTTC. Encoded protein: CASSPPTGSGETQYF.

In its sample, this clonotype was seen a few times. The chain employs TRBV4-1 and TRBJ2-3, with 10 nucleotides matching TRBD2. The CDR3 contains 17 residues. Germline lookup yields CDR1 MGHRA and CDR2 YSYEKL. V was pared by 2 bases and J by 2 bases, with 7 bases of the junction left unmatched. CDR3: CASSQTTSGVVTDTQYF. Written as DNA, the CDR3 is TGCGCCAGCAGCCAAACAACTAGCGGGGTTGTCACAGATACGCAGTATTTT.

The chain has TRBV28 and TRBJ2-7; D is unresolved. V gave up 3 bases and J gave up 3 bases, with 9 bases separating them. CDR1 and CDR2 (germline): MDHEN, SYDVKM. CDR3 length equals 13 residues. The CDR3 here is CASSFSRIYEQYF. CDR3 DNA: TGTGCCAGCAGTTTTTCGCGGATCTACGAGCAGTACTTC.

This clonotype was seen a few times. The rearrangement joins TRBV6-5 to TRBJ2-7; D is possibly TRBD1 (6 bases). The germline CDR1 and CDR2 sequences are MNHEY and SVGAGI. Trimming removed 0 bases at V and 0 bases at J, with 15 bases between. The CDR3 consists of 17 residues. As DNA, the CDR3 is TGTGCCAGCAGTTACTCCCCACCGGGACAACGCTCCTACGAGCAGTACTTC. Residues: CASSYSPPGQRSYEQYF.

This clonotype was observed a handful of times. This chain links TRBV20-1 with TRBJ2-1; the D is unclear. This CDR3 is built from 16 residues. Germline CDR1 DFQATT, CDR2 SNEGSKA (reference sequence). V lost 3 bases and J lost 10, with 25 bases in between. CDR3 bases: TGCAGTGCTAGTCCCTACCCAGCCGTCAATGTATGGGAGCAGTTCTTC. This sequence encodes CSASPYPAVNVWEQFF.